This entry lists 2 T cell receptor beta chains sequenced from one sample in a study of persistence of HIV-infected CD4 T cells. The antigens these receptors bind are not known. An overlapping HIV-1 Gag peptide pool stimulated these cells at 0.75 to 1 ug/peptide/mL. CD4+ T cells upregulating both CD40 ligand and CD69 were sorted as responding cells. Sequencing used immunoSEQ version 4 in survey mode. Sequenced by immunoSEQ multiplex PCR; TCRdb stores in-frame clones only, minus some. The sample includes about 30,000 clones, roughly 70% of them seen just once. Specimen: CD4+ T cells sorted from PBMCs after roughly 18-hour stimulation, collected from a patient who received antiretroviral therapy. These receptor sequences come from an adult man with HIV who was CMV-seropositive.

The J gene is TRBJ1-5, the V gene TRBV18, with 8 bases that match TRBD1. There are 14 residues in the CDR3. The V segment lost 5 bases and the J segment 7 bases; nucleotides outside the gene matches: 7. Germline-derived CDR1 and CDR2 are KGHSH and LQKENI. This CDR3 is CASSSHRGLQPQHF. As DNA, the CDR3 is TGTGCCAGCTCATCGCACAGGGGGTTGCAGCCCCAGCATTTT.

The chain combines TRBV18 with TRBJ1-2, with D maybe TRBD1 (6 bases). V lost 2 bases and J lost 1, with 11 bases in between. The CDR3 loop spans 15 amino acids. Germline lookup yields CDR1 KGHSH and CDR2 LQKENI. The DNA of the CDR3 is TGTGCCAGCTCACCATCCGCAGGGGTTAACTATGGCTACACCTTC. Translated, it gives CASSPSAGVNYGYTF.